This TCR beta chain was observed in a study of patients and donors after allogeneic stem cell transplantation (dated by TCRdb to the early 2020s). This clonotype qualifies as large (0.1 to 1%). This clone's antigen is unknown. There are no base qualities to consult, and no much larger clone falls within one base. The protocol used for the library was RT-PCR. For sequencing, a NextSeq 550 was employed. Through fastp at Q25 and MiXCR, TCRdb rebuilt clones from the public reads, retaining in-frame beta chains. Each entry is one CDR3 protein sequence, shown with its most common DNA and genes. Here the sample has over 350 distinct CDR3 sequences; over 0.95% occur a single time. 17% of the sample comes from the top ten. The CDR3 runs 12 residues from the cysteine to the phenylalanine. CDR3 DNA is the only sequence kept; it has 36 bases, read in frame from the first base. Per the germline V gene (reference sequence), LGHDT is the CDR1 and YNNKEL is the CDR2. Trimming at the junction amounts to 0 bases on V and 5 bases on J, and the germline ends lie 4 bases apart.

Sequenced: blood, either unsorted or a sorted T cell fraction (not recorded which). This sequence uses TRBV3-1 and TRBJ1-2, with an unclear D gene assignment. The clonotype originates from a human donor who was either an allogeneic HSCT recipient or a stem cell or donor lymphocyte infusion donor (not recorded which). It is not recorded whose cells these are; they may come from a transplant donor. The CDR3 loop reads CASSQDPYGYTF. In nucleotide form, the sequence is TGTGCCAGCAGCCAAGACCCTTATGGCTACACCTTC.